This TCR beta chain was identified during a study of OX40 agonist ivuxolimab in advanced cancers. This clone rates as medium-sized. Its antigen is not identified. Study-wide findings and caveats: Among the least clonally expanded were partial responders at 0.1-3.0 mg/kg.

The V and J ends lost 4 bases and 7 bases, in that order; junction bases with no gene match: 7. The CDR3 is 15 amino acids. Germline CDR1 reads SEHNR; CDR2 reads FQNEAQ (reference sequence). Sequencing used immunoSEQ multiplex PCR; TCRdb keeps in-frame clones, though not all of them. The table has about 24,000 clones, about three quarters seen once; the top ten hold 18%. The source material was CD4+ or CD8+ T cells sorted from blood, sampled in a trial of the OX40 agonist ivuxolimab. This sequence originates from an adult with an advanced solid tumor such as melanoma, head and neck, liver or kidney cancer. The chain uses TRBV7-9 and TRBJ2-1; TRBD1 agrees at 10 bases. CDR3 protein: CASSSRDRGLNEQFF. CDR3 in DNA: TGTGCCAGCAGCTCCCGGGACAGGGGATTGAATGAGCAGTTCTTC.